The source of this T cell receptor (beta chain) is a study of OX40 agonist ivuxolimab in advanced cancers. Some background on the complete study: Ivuxolimab, which targeted the costimulatory receptor OX40 (CD134), was an agonistic, fully human IgG2 monoclonal antibody. Intravenous ivuxolimab was administered to patients every 2 weeks at six dose levels: 0.01, 0.1, 0.3, 1.5, 3 and 10 mg/kg. The paper covers the monotherapy dose-escalation part of the phase I ivuxolimab trial, which included N ≈ 50 patients. Peripheral TCRbeta sequencing aimed to test whether ivuxolimab altered TCR sequence diversity and caused clonal T-cell expansion. In the dose-escalation cohort, approximately 80% of patients were male, and the mean age was 60 years with a range of about 20 to 80. Patients were allowed to have had prior anti-PD-1, anti-PD-L1 or anti-CTLA-4 therapy, and approximately 41% of the dose-escalation patients had previously received checkpoint inhibitors. Three dose-escalation patients achieved partial responses, one with hepatocellular carcinoma and two with cutaneous melanoma. Among the roughly 54 dose-escalation patients, around 19 had hepatocellular carcinoma, roughly 15 melanoma, 9 renal cell carcinoma and 9 head and neck cancer. Broad study findings and their caveats: Low levels of normalized T-cell clonal expansion were also seen in some nonresponding patients. Antigen specificity was not determined for the clonally expanded peripheral T cells. On average, CD8+ T cells showed more expanded clones than CD4+ T cells after ivuxolimab. In the 0.1-3.0 mg/kg groups, partial responders had among the lowest normalized peripheral clonal expansion, particularly in CD8+ T cells. At doses of 0.1 to 3.0 mg/kg, clonal expansion of both CD4+ and CD8+ T cells in blood was seen between baseline and week 6.

For sequencing of the TCRbeta CDR3 region, genomic DNA was extracted from the sorted cells. TCRbeta CDR3 regions were sequenced using the immunoSEQ Assay. Here the immuneACCESS table is served through TCRdb, limited to in-frame sequences with V and J called. Missing clones are a known gap in these copies; in checked studies unresolved V genes cover under half, and the rest lacks a known reason. The sample yields over 30,000 clones; roughly 78% were counted once. Jointly, the top ten make up under 2% of the sample. On this clone itself: What antigen it recognizes has not been identified. Within one base of it there is no much larger clone, and no base qualities were kept.

Patients with a history of autoimmune disease or receiving systemic immunosuppression were excluded from the trial. Peripheral blood for TCR sequencing was collected from all dose cohorts at baseline, on cycle 4 day 1, and on cycle 7 day 1. The samples were drawn from a first-in-human, open-label, multicenter phase I dose-escalation trial of ivuxolimab. The trial enrolled adults with locally advanced or metastatic head and neck squamous cell, hepatocellular, melanoma or renal cell carcinoma. CD4+ and CD8+ T cells were sorted separately from peripheral blood before TCR sequencing. From cysteine to phenylalanine, the CDR3 is 14 amino acids long. Only the CDR3 portion is preserved as DNA: 42 bases, with reading frame beginning at the first base. CDR1 SGHVS and CDR2 FNYEAQ were looked up in the germline V gene. At the junction V is shortened by 3 bases and J by 2 bases, with 10 bases in between.

Material: CD4+ or CD8+ T cells sorted from blood, obtained in a trial of the OX40 agonist ivuxolimab. Rearrangement joined TRBV7-6 to TRBJ1-1; a confident D gene designation cannot be given. This clonotype was sampled from an adult with an advanced solid tumor such as melanoma, head and neck, liver or kidney cancer. The bases read TGTGCCAGCAGCTTGAGGGTCCCAAACACTGAAGCTTTCTTT. This gives the protein CASSLRVPNTEAFF.